One sample yielded the 4 T cell receptor beta chains listed below, sequenced in a study of blood T cell repertoires in COVID-19. TCRdb's table, derived via immunoSEQ multiplex PCR, lists solely in-frame clones and lacks some. Of around 260,000 clones in the sample, 75% to 90% were seen once. The sequenced material came from peripheral blood. The origin of the receptors is a man aged 25 to 40 with acute or convalescent COVID-19.

The V and J genes are TRBV13 and TRBJ2-5, with D unresolved. CDR1 PRHDT and CDR2 FYEKMQ come from the germline V gene (reference sequence). This CDR3 spans 11 amino acids. Trimming cost V 5 bases and J 2 bases, with 3 bases left between them. The CDR3 DNA reads as TGTGCCAGCAGCCCACAAGAGACCCAGTACTTC. This codes for CASSPQETQYF.

The chain uses TRBV6-5 and TRBJ2-5; the D is unclear. The germline CDR1 and CDR2 sequences are MNHEY and SVGAGI. V was clipped by 6 bases and J by 7 bases, with 12 bases between them. The CDR3 consists of 12 residues. The CDR3 bases are TGTGCCAGCAGCCAACTGCCAGGGACCCAGTACTTC. The encoded protein is CASSQLPGTQYF.

V usage is TRBV28 and J usage is TRBJ1-2; D may be TRBD1 (6 bases). The V gene lost 6 bases and the J gene lost 6 bases, with 14 bases spanning the gap. This CDR3 is 13 amino acids long. Per germline, CDR1 MDHEN and CDR2 SYDVKM. CDR3 protein: CASSGTGTHGYTF. CDR3 DNA: TGTGCCAGCAGCGGAACAGGGACCCATGGCTACACCTTC.

The chain recombines TRBV18 with TRBJ1-1, with no clear D. CDR1 KGHSH and CDR2 LQKENI come from the germline V gene. This CDR3 comprises 13 residues. V dropped 3 bases and J dropped 1 base, with 6 bases sitting between them. The CDR3 here is CASSPQKNTEAFF. In DNA form, the CDR3 reads TGTGCCAGCTCACCTCAGAAGAACACTGAAGCTTTCTTT.